This record concerns one T cell receptor beta chain sequence. What it binds is unknown. This record belongs to a study of identical twins. Whole-study findings and limits: Insertion counts were lower in abundant cord blood beta clonotypes, a trend that memory repertoires did not show. The study found that models underestimated out-of-frame TCR alpha sharing in monozygotic twins.

The length of the CDR3 is 15 residues. V lost 3 bases and J lost 4, with 14 bases in between. The V gene's germline CDR1 is SGDLS and CDR2 YYNGEE. TCRdb used MiXCR to reprocess the 5' RACE reads, holding one entry per CDR3 protein. The sample has hundreds of thousands of distinct CDR3 sequences; 8.5% to 9% are singletons. Another study also made use of these data, one on yellow fever vaccine responses in identical twins.

The material sequenced was PBMCs. This chain uses TRBV9 with TRBJ2-1, with D possibly called TRBD1 or TRBD2 (5 bases each). The receptor comes from a woman younger than 30 in good health. The DNA for the CDR3 is TGTGCCAGCAGCGACCGGGACGTTCTATACAATGAGCAGTTCTTC. It yields the protein CASSDRDVLYNEQFF. The entire variable domain, with the rest obtained from reference TRBV9 and TRBJ2-1, is as follows: DSGVTQTPKHLITATGQRVTLRCSPRSGDLSVYWYQQSLDQGLQFLIQYYNGEERAKGNILERFSAQQFPDLHSELNLSSLELGDSALYFCASSDRDVLYNEQFFGPGTRLTVL.